This T cell receptor beta chain was identified during a study of monozygotic twins with inflammatory bowel disease. One entry per CDR3 protein, without DNA, is what TCRdb gives after re-calling the 5' RACE reads. This repertoire includes about 380,000 distinct CDR3 sequences. General observations from the study: Limited power may explain why concordant and discordant twins showed no difference in repertoire similarity.

Comments on this clonotype: Its antigen is not known.

Per the germline V gene, CDR1 is MNHEY and CDR2 is SVGAGI. This CDR3 has 14 amino acids. The chain carries TRBV6-5 and TRBJ1-4; as DNA is missing, the TRBD1 call by TCRdb cannot be tested. The sequence was obtained from a human donor with ulcerative colitis or Crohn's disease, or a healthy co-twin of an affected twin (not recorded which). The sequenced sample was blood. CDR3 sequence reads: CASSYEGRGEKLFF.